The sequence of this T cell receptor (beta chain) was determined in a study of beta chain features in type 1 diabetes. General study points: Among all four CD4+ subsets, Type 1 diabetes patients had TCRB CDR3s that were moderately but significantly shorter. For patients and controls alike, PCR might favor shorter templates to the same degree. Diminished insertions and augmented deletions at VDJ junctions characterized type 1 diabetes patients.

The germline gives CDR1 MDHEN, CDR2 SYDVKM. Between the trimmed V and J ends, which lost 6 bases and 3 bases, there was a span of 15 bases. The CDR3 length is 15 residues. The investigators reverse transcribed all of the isolated RNA, so they sequenced expressed TCRB transcripts. The assay was immunoSEQ multiplex PCR, and TCRdb's table has in-frame clones only and misses some. The data show roughly 330,000 clones, 9.5% to 12% seen once. With regard to this clone: Its antigen remains unidentified.

Sorted populations were all over 98% pure. This clonotype originated in a woman aged 30 to 39 in good health. Sequenced input: naive CD4+ T cells from blood. This rearrangement joins TRBV28 to TRBJ2-1; possible D gene TRBD1, 5 bases. In nucleotides, the CDR3 is TGTGCCAGCAGCCCTTCTCAAGGGGTCTACAATGAGCAGTTCTTC. This translates into CASSPSQGVYNEQFF.